In its sample, the clone carrying this TCR beta chain was seen many times. Its antigen is still unknown. The record originates from a study of CD8+CD57+ T cells in acquired aplastic anemia. Points from the study as a whole: Patients and controls shared roughly 28 CD8+ CDR3 sequences, which appeared highly expressed in patients and within their immunodominant clones. Patients and healthy controls showed no significant CD8+ Simpson's diversity difference.

Template material for TCR beta VDJ and CDR3 profiling consisted of genomic DNA. TCRdb reanalysed the reads using MiXCR and keeps one entry per CDR3 protein. The data hold about 200,000 distinct CDR3 sequences, with 34% observed a single time. The receptor was isolated from a human donor in good health, serving as a control. The source material was sorted CD4+, CD8+, or CD8+CD57+ T cells (not recorded which) from PBMCs.

For the CDR3, the DNA is TGCGCCAGCAGCGAGGACAGGGGCGGCGGCTACACCTTC. Translated, it gives CASSEDRGGGYTF. The genes are TRBV10-2 and TRBJ1-2; 9 positions agree with TRBD1. The CDR3 extends over 13 amino acids. The junction had 7 bases not matched to a gene; V was cut back by 6 bases and J by 8 bases. The V gene's germline CDR1 is WSHSY and CDR2 SAAADI.